The next 27 T cell receptor beta chains were all read from a single sample in a study of blood T cell repertoires in COVID-19. Libraries were prepared by immunoSEQ multiplex PCR; TCRdb keeps only in-frame clonotypes and omits some of them. The sample holds 400,000 or so clones, roughly 90% seen once. Source material: peripheral blood. The receptors come from a man between 18 and 29 years old with COVID-19, enrolled during active disease.

The chain has TRBV18 and TRBJ2-7; 11 nucleotides agree with TRBD2. The CDR3 length is 17 residues. Germline V lookup: CDR1 KGHSH, CDR2 LQKENI. Trimming at V came to 6 bases and at J to 2 bases, leaving 12 bases not matched to a gene. CDR3 in amino acids: CASSHTQTSGITYEQYF. The CDR3 nucleotides read TGTGCCAGCTCTCATACTCAGACTAGCGGGATTACCTACGAGCAGTACTTC.

The rearrangement joins TRBV11-2 to TRBJ2-1; 9 bases fit TRBD2. CDR1 is SGHAT, CDR2 FQNNGV, per germline. The V gene end was trimmed by 3 bases and the J gene end by 2 bases; junction bases not matched to a gene: 8. CDR3 length: 17 residues. In DNA, the CDR3 is TGTGCCAGCAGCTTTTCGCCTAGCGGGGATACCTACAATGAGCAGTTCTTC. It translates to CASSFSPSGDTYNEQFF. The variable domain in full, completed from reference TRBV11-2 and TRBJ2-1, reads EAGVAQSPRYKIIEKRQSVAFWCNPISGHATLYWYQQILGQGPKLLIQFQNNGVVDDSQLPKDRFSAERLKGVDSTLKIQPAKLEDSAVYLCASSFSPSGDTYNEQFFGPGTRLTVL.

The J gene is TRBJ2-1, the V gene TRBV7-9; no clear D. The V gene's germline CDR1 is SEHNR and CDR2 FQNEAQ (reference sequence). The CDR3 consists of 14 residues. V was pared by 4 bases and J by 5 bases, with 12 bases between. The CDR3 DNA is TGTGCCAGCAGCTACTCCAGACTGGACAATGAGCAGTTCTTC. Residues: CASSYSRLDNEQFF.

This chain links TRBV12-2 with TRBJ1-6; the table's TRBD1 call for D was not verified on the DNA. TRBV12-2 is termed a pseudogene. The CDR3 covers 17 residues. This CDR3 is CASRPETVGSYNSPLHF. In DNA, the CDR3 is TGTGCAAGTCGCCCAGAGACAGTCGGCTCCTATAATTCACCCCTCCACTTT.

This clone was counted a single time. The J gene is TRBJ2-1, the V gene TRBV14; no firm D call. The CDR3 covers 17 residues. CDR1 and CDR2 from the germline V gene are SGHDN and FVKESK. V was clipped by 3 bases and J by 0 bases, with 15 bases between them. CDR3 sequence (DNA): TGTGCCAGCAGCCAGAGAAACGCAGCGAACTCCTACAATGAGCAGTTCTTC. It translates to CASSQRNAANSYNEQFF.

The chain combines TRBV5-1 with TRBJ2-7, with 7 bases lining up with TRBD1. Germline assignment: CDR1 SGHRS and CDR2 YFSETQ. After removal of 1 base from V and 3 bases from J, the junction contained 1 base not matched to a gene. The CDR3 loop spans 13 amino acids. The CDR3, as DNA: TGCGCCAGCAGCTTGAACAGGGGCTACGAGCAGTACTTC. This codes for CASSLNRGYEQYF.

This chain connects TRBV6-5 to TRBJ1-1; tentatively, D is TRBD1 (6 bases). Trimming left V 6 bases short and J 2 bases short, with 13 bases between. The CDR3 has 14 residues. Germline values: CDR1 MNHEY, CDR2 SVGAGI. The CDR3 DNA sequence: TGTGCCAGCAGGTCTACAGGGACCAACACTGAAGCTTTCTTT. This codes for CASRSTGTNTEAFF.

For this clone: Its ends do not fully match the called genes, so a read error is possible. This sequence joins TRBV6-4 and TRBJ2-7; possible D gene TRBD1, 5 bases. The CDR3 length is 11 residues. CDR1 and CDR2 (germline): MRHNA, SNTAGT. CDR3: CASGKSDTVFF. CDR3 DNA: TGTGCCAGCGGGAAGTCGGACACCGTATTCTTC.

This clone was seen only once. This chain links TRBV27 with TRBJ2-3, with 7 bases aligning to TRBD1. V was pared by 6 bases and J by 5 bases, with 8 bases of the junction left unmatched. CDR1 is MNHEY and CDR2 is SMNVEV in the germline V gene (reference sequence). The CDR3 runs to 14 residues. This CDR3 reads CASSFTGAGDTQYF. The CDR3 nucleotides are TGTGCCAGCAGCTTTACAGGGGCGGGAGATACGCAGTATTTT.

This rearrangement joins TRBV30 to TRBJ1-1; no clear D. The germline V and J ends were trimmed by 3 bases and 6 bases, with 20 bases remaining between them. Germline CDR1 is GTSNPN and CDR2 is SVGIG (reference sequence). CDR3 length equals 15 residues. The CDR3 protein is CAWRELIALAPEAFF. In nucleotides, the CDR3 is TGTGCCTGGAGGGAGCTAATTGCTTTGGCCCCTGAAGCTTTCTTT.

The V call is TRBV7-2, the J call TRBJ2-7; TRBD2 agrees at 8 bases. CDR1 is SGHTA and CDR2 is FQGNSA in the germline V gene. The CDR3 covers 13 residues. V lost 5 bases, J lost 5 bases, and 5 bases stayed unmatched. The CDR3, as DNA: TGTGCCAGCAGCGGTAGCGGGGCCGACGAGCAGTACTTC. It is translated as CASSGSGADEQYF.

The rearrangement joins TRBV7-8 to TRBJ1-4; possible D gene TRBD1, 5 bases. Germline-derived CDR1 and CDR2 are SGHVS and FQNEAQ. V shed 3 bases and J shed 5 bases, with 10 bases lying between them. The CDR3 is made up of 14 amino acids. The CDR3 DNA reads TGTGCCAGCAGCTTTTCGTCAGGGAATGAAAAACTGTTTTTT. Translated, it gives CASSFSSGNEKLFF.

J is TRBJ2-7 and V is TRBV5-5; unclear D gene. The CDR3 contains 13 residues. V was pared by 3 bases and J by 5 bases, with 12 bases between. Germline V gene sequence: CDR1 SGHKS, CDR2 YYEKEE (reference sequence). The CDR3 DNA follows: TGTGCCAGCAGCTCGGTGAGCCTGAACGAGCAGTACTTC. Its translation is CASSSVSLNEQYF.

This clone has just a few counts. The chain has TRBV19 and TRBJ1-5; D gene uncertain. With 9 bases removed from V and 2 bases from J, the gap between germline ends came to 11 bases. This CDR3 spans 13 amino acids. The germline V gene has CDR1 LNHDA and CDR2 SQIVND (reference sequence). CDR3 protein: CASSWRGNQPQHF. As DNA, the CDR3 is TGTGCCAGCTCATGGCGGGGCAATCAGCCCCAGCATTTT.

A remark on this clone: At one of its ends the junction is not consistent with the germline gene, which may arise from a read error. The chain joins TRBV5-1 to TRBJ2-7, with 14 bases identical to TRBD2. Germline lookup yields CDR1 SGHRS and CDR2 YFSETQ. This CDR3 spans 16 amino acids. The CDR3 reads CASSRGTSGSSNEQYF. For the CDR3, the DNA is TGCGCCAGCAGCCGAGGGACTAGCGGGAGCTCCAACGAGCAGTACTTC.

The CDR3 reads CASSYSIGESEQYF. The CDR3 nucleotides are TGTGCCAGCAGTTACTCGATCGGGGAAAGTGAGCAGTACTTC. The rearrangement uses TRBV6-5 and TRBJ2-7; a possible D gene is TRBD2 (5 bases). CDR1 is MNHEY, CDR2 SVGAGI, per germline. V shed 0 bases and J shed 7 bases, with 13 bases lying between them. The CDR3 covers 14 residues.

This clone was counted a single time. This rearrangement joins TRBV11-3 to TRBJ2-3; D uncertain. V lost 2 bases and J 4 bases, leaving 7 bases between the germline ends. CDR1 and CDR2 (germline): SGHNT, YENEEA. This CDR3 spans 13 amino acids. CDR3 bases: TGTGCCAGCAGCTTACTCGGGTCAGATACGCAGTATTTT. This sequence encodes CASSLLGSDTQYF.

The chain links TRBV27 to TRBJ1-2; D is perhaps TRBD1 (5 bases). This CDR3 contains 15 residues. Germline CDR1 MNHEY, CDR2 SMNVEV (reference sequence). The V end was cut by 6 bases, the J end by 2 bases, with 16 bases between. CDR3 protein: CASSWGAGLNYGYTF. The CDR3 DNA reads as TGTGCCAGCAGCTGGGGCGCGGGGCTGAACTATGGCTACACCTTC.

The V and J genes are TRBV18 and TRBJ2-1, with 7 bases lining up with TRBD1. V was pared by 6 bases and J by 6 bases, with 8 bases of the junction left unmatched. This CDR3 has 14 residues. Germline CDR1 is KGHSH and CDR2 is LQKENI. DNA for the CDR3: TGTGCCAGCTCCCTAAATGACAGGGTCAATGAGCAGTTCTTC. Translating gives CASSLNDRVNEQFF.

This rearrangement joins TRBV23-1 to TRBJ1-3; 8 bases match TRBD1. TRBV23-1 is sorted into the ORF group, with uncertain function. The CDR3 extends over 16 amino acids. V gave up 8 bases and J gave up 2 bases; unmatched junction bases: 11. The CDR3 sequence is CASGPGQEFTGNTIYF. CDR3 DNA sequence: TGCGCCAGCGGCCCGGGACAGGAATTTACTGGAAACACCATATATTTT.

The V and J genes are TRBV11-3 and TRBJ1-3, with 7 bases aligning to TRBD1. V lost 4 bases, J lost 4 bases, and 10 bases stayed unmatched. Germline CDR1 reads SGHNT; CDR2 reads YENEEA. This CDR3 has 16 residues. The chain's CDR3 is CASSWFTGVPGNTIYF. The CDR3 DNA reads as TGTGCCAGCAGCTGGTTTACAGGGGTCCCAGGAAACACCATATATTTT.

This rearrangement joins TRBV27 to TRBJ2-6; 9 bases match TRBD2. V shed 7 bases and J 4 bases; nucleotides not matched to a gene: 14. CDR3 length: 18 residues. Germline V gene sequence: CDR1 MNHEY, CDR2 SMNVEV (reference sequence). The CDR3 DNA sequence: TGTGCCAGCACCGGTTGGAGCGGGAGGCCCGCCGGGGCCAACGTCCTGACTTTC. This encodes CASTGWSGRPAGANVLTF.

The rearrangement links TRBV25-1 to TRBJ1-4; D might be TRBD1 (5 bases). This CDR3 is built from 16 residues. The V end was cut by 2 bases, the J end by 4 bases, with 14 bases between. From germline, CDR1 is MGHDK and CDR2 SYGVNS. The CDR3 sequence: CASSEGRGSGNEKLFF. The DNA for the CDR3 is TGTGCCAGCAGTGAAGGACGGGGGTCCGGTAATGAAAAACTGTTTTTT.

The chain joins TRBV4-1 to TRBJ2-7; 7 nucleotides agree with TRBD2. This CDR3 has 14 amino acids. From germline, CDR1 is MGHRA and CDR2 YSYEKL. Losses at the gene ends were 1 base for V and 2 bases for J; bases not matched to a gene: 2. In DNA form, the CDR3 reads TGCGCCAGCAGCCAAGGGGGAGGGGCCTACGAGCAGTACTTC. Its protein product is CASSQGGGAYEQYF.

This chain joins TRBV24-1 and TRBJ1-1, with unresolved D. The V gene lost 4 bases and the J gene lost 6 bases, with 11 bases spanning the gap. The CDR3 is made up of 13 amino acids. Germline V gene data show CDR1 as KGHDR and CDR2 as SFDVKD. This CDR3 reads CATSESVPPEAFF. CDR3 in DNA: TGTGCCACCAGTGAGTCGGTGCCCCCTGAAGCTTTCTTT.

The chain uses TRBV7-2 and TRBJ2-7; no firm D call. The CDR3 extends over 13 amino acids. With 5 bases removed from V and 3 bases from J, the gap between germline ends came to 11 bases. Per germline, CDR1 SGHTA and CDR2 FQGNSA. Here the CDR3 DNA reads TGTGCCAGCAGCAACTATCCCTTCTACGAGCAGTACTTC. This codes for CASSNYPFYEQYF.

The J gene is TRBJ1-4, the V gene TRBV5-1; possible D gene TRBD1, 5 bases. CDR3 length equals 15 residues. V lost 3 bases, J lost 3 bases, and 12 bases lay in between. Germline values: CDR1 SGHRS, CDR2 YFSETQ. The CDR3, as DNA: TGCGCCAGCAGCTACGAGGGACTACCTAATGAAAAACTGTTTTTT. Its protein is CASSYEGLPNEKLFF. Variable domain in full (rest from reference TRBV5-1 and TRBJ1-4): KAGVTQTPRYLIKTRGQQVTLSCSPISGHRSVSWYQQTPGQGLQFLFEYFSETQRNKGNFPGRFSGRQFSNSRSEMNVSTLELGDSALYLCASSYEGLPNEKLFFGSGTQLSVL.